This record covers a single T cell receptor beta chain. This specimen belongs to a study of blood T cell repertoires in COVID-19. On the study more broadly: The samples span acute and convalescent COVID-19 from the United States, Italy and Spain.

Data came from immunoSEQ multiplex PCR; TCRdb stores just in-frame clones and leaves some out. The sample yields over 150,000 clones, around 84% seen once. The length of the CDR3 is 14 residues. The V end lost 3 bases, the J end lost 2 bases, and 5 bases lay between the germline ends. Germline-derived CDR1 and CDR2 are MDHEN and SYDVKM. The clonotype was recovered from a man aged 45 to 65 with active or convalescent COVID-19. Material for sequencing was peripheral blood. The J gene is TRBJ1-6, the V gene TRBV28; possibly TRBD1 for D (5 bases). CDR3 DNA: TGTGCCAGCAGTTTCAGGGCCTATAATTCACCCCTCCACTTT. It is translated as CASSFRAYNSPLHF.